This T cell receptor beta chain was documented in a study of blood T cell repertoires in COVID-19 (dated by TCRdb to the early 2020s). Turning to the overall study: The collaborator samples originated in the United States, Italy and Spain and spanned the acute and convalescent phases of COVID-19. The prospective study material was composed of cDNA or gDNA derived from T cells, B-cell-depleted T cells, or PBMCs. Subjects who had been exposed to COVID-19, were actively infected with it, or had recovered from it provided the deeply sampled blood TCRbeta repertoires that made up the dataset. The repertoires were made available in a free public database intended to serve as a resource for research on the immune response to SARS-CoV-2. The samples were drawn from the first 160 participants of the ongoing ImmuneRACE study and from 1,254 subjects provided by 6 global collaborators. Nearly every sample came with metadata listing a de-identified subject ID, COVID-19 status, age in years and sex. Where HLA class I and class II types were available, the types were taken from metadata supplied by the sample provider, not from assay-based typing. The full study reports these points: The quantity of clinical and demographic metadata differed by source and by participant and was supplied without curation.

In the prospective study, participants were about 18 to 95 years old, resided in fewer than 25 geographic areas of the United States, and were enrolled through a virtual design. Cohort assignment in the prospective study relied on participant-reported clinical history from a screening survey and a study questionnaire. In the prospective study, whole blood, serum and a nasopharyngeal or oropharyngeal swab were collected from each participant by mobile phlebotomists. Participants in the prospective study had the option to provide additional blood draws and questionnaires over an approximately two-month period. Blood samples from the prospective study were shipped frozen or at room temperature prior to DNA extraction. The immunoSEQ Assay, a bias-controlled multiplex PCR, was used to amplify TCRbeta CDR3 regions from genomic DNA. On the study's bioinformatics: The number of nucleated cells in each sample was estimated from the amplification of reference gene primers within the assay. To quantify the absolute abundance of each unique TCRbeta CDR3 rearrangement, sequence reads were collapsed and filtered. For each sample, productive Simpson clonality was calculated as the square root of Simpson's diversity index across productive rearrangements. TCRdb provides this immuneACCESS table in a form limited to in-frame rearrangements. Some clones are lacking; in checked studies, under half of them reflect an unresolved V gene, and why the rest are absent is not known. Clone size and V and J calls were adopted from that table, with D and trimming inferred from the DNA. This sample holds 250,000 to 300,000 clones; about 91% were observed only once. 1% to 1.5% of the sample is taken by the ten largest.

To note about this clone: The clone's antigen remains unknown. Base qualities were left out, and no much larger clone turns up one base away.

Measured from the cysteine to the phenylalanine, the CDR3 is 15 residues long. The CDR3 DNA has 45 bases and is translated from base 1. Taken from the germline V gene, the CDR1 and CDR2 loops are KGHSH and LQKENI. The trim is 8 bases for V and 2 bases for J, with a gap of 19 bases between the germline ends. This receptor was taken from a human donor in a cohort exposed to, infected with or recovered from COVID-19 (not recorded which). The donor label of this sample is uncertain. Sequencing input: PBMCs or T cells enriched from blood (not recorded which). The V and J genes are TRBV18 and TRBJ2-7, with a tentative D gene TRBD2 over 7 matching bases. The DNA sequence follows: TGTGCCAGCATGGTGGAAGGCGGGGGCGCCTACGAGCAGTACTTC. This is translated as CASMVEGGGAYEQYF.